The next 15 T cell receptor beta chains were all read from a single sample in a study of blood T cell repertoires in COVID-19. Clones were read by immunoSEQ multiplex PCR, and TCRdb kept only the in-frame ones, dropping some. The sample carries a few hundred thousand clones, over 80% recorded once. Sequencing was done on a sample of PBMCs or T cells enriched from blood (not recorded which). The receptors come from a woman aged 18-29 years who had recovered from COVID-19.

The chain links TRBV4-1 to TRBJ1-1, with 7 bases that match TRBD1. The CDR3 runs 15 residues. Unmatched junction bases numbered 4, after V lost 2 bases and J lost 1 base. The germline V gene encodes CDR1 MGHRA and CDR2 YSYEKL. The CDR3, as DNA: TGCGCCAGCAGCCAACGTCGGGACAGGAACACTGAAGCTTTCTTT. Translation: CASSQRRDRNTEAFF.

The rearrangement joins TRBV19 to TRBJ2-3; TRBD2 aligns across 13 bases. This CDR3 contains 14 residues. Germline CDR1 and CDR2: LNHDA and SQIVND (reference sequence). V shed 8 bases, J shed 2 bases, and the junction held 1 base outside the gene matches. This CDR3 reads CASGTSGVTDTQYF. The CDR3 DNA sequence: TGTGCCAGTGGGACTAGCGGGGTCACAGATACGCAGTATTTT.

This chain connects TRBV7-2 to TRBJ2-7, with D unclear. There are 16 residues in the CDR3. The germline V and J ends were trimmed by 0 bases and 7 bases, with 19 bases remaining between them. Germline V lookup: CDR1 SGHTA, CDR2 FQGNSA. The chain's CDR3 is CASSLAFQVSIREQYF. CDR3 DNA sequence: TGTGCCAGCAGCTTAGCGTTTCAGGTCTCGATTCGAGAGCAGTACTTC.

The chain couples TRBV24-1 to TRBJ2-1, with 9 positions matching TRBD2. The CDR3 consists of 15 residues. V gave up 5 bases and J gave up 7 bases; unmatched junction bases: 8. Germline V CDR1 and CDR2: KGHDR, SFDVKD. The CDR3 protein is CATSGVAGVGNEQFF. The CDR3 DNA sequence: TGTGCCACCAGTGGTGTAGCGGGAGTGGGGAATGAGCAGTTCTTC.

V is TRBV7-2 and J is TRBJ1-2, with 10 bases aligning to TRBD1. Germline V lookup: CDR1 SGHTA, CDR2 FQGNSA. The CDR3 covers 13 residues. J was trimmed by 8 bases and V by 5 bases; bases with no gene match: 5. CDR3 in DNA: TGTGCCAGCAGCCCGTCGGGACAGGGGGGCTACACCTTC. Its translation: CASSPSGQGGYTF. Supplemented by reference TRBV7-2 and TRBJ1-2, the full variable domain reads GAGVSQSPSNKVTEKGKDVELRCDPISGHTALYWYRQSLGQGLEFLIYFQGNSAPDKSGLPSDRFSAERTGGSVSTLTIQRTQQEDSAVYLCASSPSGQGGYTFGSGTRLTVV.

This chain uses TRBV2 with TRBJ2-7; 7 bases line up with TRBD2. The CDR3 covers 11 residues. In germline, CDR1 is SNHLY, CDR2 FYNNEI. J lost 10 bases, V lost 7 bases, and 7 bases had no gene match. CDR3 sequence (DNA): TGTGCCAGCACGGGCGGGAGAAGTCAGTACTTC. Protein sequence: CASTGGRSQYF.

The chain recombines TRBV5-1 with TRBJ1-1; D is undetermined. Germline CDR1 and CDR2: SGHRS and YFSETQ. CDR3 length: 15 amino acids. With 5 bases removed from V and 1 base from J, the gap between germline ends came to 15 bases. CDR3 region: CASRFGAGGNTEAFF. DNA of the CDR3: TGCGCCAGCAGGTTTGGAGCAGGAGGGAACACTGAAGCTTTCTTT.

The gene calls are TRBV3-1 (or the pseudogene TRBV3-2) and TRBJ2-7, with TRBD1 identical over 9 bases. CDR3 length: 13 residues. Trimming took 3 bases from V and 7 from J; bases not matched to a gene: 4. Germline-derived CDR1 and CDR2 are LGHDT and YNNKEL (reference sequence). CDR3 sequence reads: CASSHGTGREQYF. Here the CDR3 DNA reads TGTGCCAGCAGCCACGGGACAGGGAGGGAGCAGTACTTC.

The J gene is TRBJ2-5, the V gene TRBV5-4; maybe TRBD2 (7 bases). CDR3 length: 16 residues. Germline V gene data show CDR1 as SGHNT and CDR2 as YYREEE (reference sequence). Deletions cut 3 bases from V and 5 bases from J, with 20 bases between. CDR3 amino acids: CASSSSRAGRGETQYF. For the CDR3, the DNA is TGTGCCAGCAGCTCATCCAGGGCGGGGAGGGGGGAGACCCAGTACTTC.

J is TRBJ1-3 and V is TRBV4-1, with D maybe TRBD1 (6 bases). This CDR3 region has 15 residues. The V end was cut by 4 bases, the J end by 4 bases, with 14 bases between. The germline gives CDR1 MGHRA, CDR2 YSYEKL. In DNA form, the CDR3 reads TGCGCCAGCAGCCTGAACAGGGCCTCGGGAAACACCATATATTTT. Translated, it gives CASSLNRASGNTIYF.

This clone has a single count. The gene calls are TRBV6-1 and TRBJ1-4; D might be TRBD1 (5 bases). Germline CDR1 is MNHNS and CDR2 is SASEGT. Deletions cut 2 bases from V and 8 bases from J, with 15 bases between. The CDR3 covers 15 residues. In DNA form, the CDR3 reads TGTGCCAGCAGTGAACTTCCAGGGTACGGCGAAAAACTGTTTTTT. It codes for CASSELPGYGEKLFF.

The chain joins TRBV27 to TRBJ1-5, with TRBD1 matching over 7 bases. There are 13 residues in the CDR3. Germline assignment: CDR1 MNHEY and CDR2 SMNVEV (reference sequence). The J segment lost 5 bases and the V segment lost 3 bases, leaving 1 base of the junction unmatched. Here the CDR3 reads CASSFTGDQPQHF. CDR3 in DNA: TGTGCCAGCAGTTTTACAGGGGATCAGCCCCAGCATTTT.

V and J are TRBV18 and TRBJ1-2, with a weak D call TRBD1 (5 bases). V was clipped by 3 bases and J by 8 bases, with 28 bases between them. The length of the CDR3 is 18 residues. From germline, CDR1 is KGHSH and CDR2 LQKENI. CDR3 residues: CASSPDPGRGSGREGYTF. In DNA, the CDR3 is TGTGCCAGCTCACCGGACCCGGGACGAGGGTCGGGACGGGAGGGCTACACCTTC.

The chain couples TRBV19 to TRBJ1-5; possible D gene TRBD1, 6 bases. Germline V gene data show CDR1 as LNHDA and CDR2 as SQIVND (reference sequence). The CDR3 sequence is 15 residues long. Deletions cut 3 bases from V and 0 bases from J, with 9 bases between. The CDR3 loop is CASSIARGSNQPQHF. The CDR3 DNA sequence: TGTGCCAGTAGTATTGCCAGGGGTAGCAATCAGCCCCAGCATTTT.

This clone has a single count. The chain combines TRBV7-3 with TRBJ1-3; possible D gene TRBD1, 5 bases. The germline gives CDR1 SGHTA, CDR2 FQGTGA. The V gene lost 5 bases and the J gene lost 8 bases, with 13 bases spanning the gap. The length of the CDR3 is 13 residues. The CDR3, as DNA: TGTGCCAGCAGCCTAGGATGGGGGGACACCATATATTTT. The encoded protein is CASSLGWGDTIYF.